The count of the clone carrying this T cell receptor beta chain is one. Antigen: not known. PCR was performed using 60 Vbeta and 13 Jbeta primers. Measured with immunoSEQ multiplex PCR; TCRdb has only the in-frame clones, and not every one. In the table there are about 210,000 clones, 85% of which are singletons. The source of the sample is a study of cytomegalovirus exposure and HLA in healthy donors. Study-wide context: A prior analysis found about 110 million unique TCR beta sequences from roughly 180 million T cells.

Overall study results and limits: Rare TCR sequences dominated, though some public TCRs recurred in many donors. Likely technical artifact: a cluster of highly shared sequence variants. V segments that were indistinguishable, TRBV6-2 and TRBV6-3 among them, were omitted from analysis.

Germline assignment: CDR1 SEHNR and CDR2 FQNEAQ (reference sequence). This CDR3 is 14 amino acids long. Between the trimmed V and J ends, which lost 5 bases and 5 bases, there was a span of 16 bases. Input material: PBMCs. The chain is built from TRBV7-9 and TRBJ2-7, with D maybe TRBD2 (5 bases). The sequence was obtained from a girl between 2 and 10 years old in good health and CMV-seronegative. The CDR3 coding sequence is TGTGCCAGCAGCCTTTCGGGGAATTCAAACGAGCAGTACTTC. It encodes CASSLSGNSNEQYF.